This record covers a single TCR beta chain. Which antigen it targets is not known. Base qualities are not recorded, but no much larger clone differs from it by a single base. The sample is drawn from a study of response to subunit inactivated influenza vaccine (dated by TCRdb to 2016 to 2019). For the study in its entirety: Deep quantitative profiling of the T cell receptor repertoire was used in the study to follow responses to a trivalent subunit inactivated influenza vaccine.

Libraries came from RT-PCR. Sequencing instrument: Illumina HiSeq 2500. Starting from the raw public reads, TCRdb applied fastp trimming at Q25, assembled clones with MiXCR and retained in-frame beta chains. Rows matching on CDR3 protein sequence are summarized as one entry with the most common DNA and genes. In this sample the table shows 750,000 to 850,000 distinct CDR3 sequences, approximately 17% of which occur a single time. The top ten clonotypes cover 11% of the sample. The full study reports these points: The authors suggested that each seasonal influenza vaccination may recruit only a limited number of new T cells.

Trimming removed 3 bases from V and 5 bases from J; the gene matches leave 2 bases unexplained. There are 13 amino acids in the CDR3, from cysteine to phenylalanine inclusive. Of the read, only the CDR3 DNA is kept; its 39 bases are in frame from base 1. The germline V gene encodes CDR1 GTSNPN and CDR2 SVGIG (reference sequence). This specimen consisted of PBMCs from blood, obtained approximately 5 days after vaccination. This TCR was sampled from a man in his fifties who received an inactivated influenza vaccine. Donor details come from another sample of the same person, matched by shared clones. This receptor chain uses TRBV30 and TRBJ1-4, with 8 junctional bases fitting TRBD1. CDR3 reads: CAWRRTGNEKLFF. The DNA sequence is as follows: TGTGCCTGGAGGAGGACAGGGAATGAAAAACTGTTTTTT.